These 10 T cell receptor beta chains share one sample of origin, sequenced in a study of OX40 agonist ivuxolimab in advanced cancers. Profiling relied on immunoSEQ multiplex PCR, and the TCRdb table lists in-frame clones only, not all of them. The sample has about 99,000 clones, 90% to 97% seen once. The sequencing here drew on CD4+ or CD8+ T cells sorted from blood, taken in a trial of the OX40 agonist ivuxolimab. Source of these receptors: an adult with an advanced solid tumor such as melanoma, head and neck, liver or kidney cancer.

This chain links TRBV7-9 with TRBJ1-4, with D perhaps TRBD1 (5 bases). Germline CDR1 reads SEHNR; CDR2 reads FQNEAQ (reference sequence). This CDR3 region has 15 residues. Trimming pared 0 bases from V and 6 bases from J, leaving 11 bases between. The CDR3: CASSLAPQGYEKLFF. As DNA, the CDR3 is TGTGCCAGCAGCTTAGCGCCCCAGGGTTATGAAAAACTGTTTTTT.

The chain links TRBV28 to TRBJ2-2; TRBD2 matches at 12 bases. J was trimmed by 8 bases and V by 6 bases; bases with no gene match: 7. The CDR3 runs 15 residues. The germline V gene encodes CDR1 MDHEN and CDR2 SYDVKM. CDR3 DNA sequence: TGTGCCAGCAGCCCAGGACTAGCGGGAACTGGGGAGCTGTTTTTT. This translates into CASSPGLAGTGELFF. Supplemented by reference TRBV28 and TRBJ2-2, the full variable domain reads DVKVTQSSRYLVKRTGEKVFLECVQDMDHENMFWYRQDPGLGLRLIYFSYDVKMKEKGDIPEGYSVSREKKERFSLILESASTNQTSMYLCASSPGLAGTGELFFGEGSRLTVL.

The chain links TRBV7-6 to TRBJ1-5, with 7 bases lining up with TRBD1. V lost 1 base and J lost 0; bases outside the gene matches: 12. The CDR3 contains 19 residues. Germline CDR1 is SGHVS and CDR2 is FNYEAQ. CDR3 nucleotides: TGTGCCAGCAGCTTAGTCGGGGGGGGACAGTCCTATAGCAATCAGCCCCAGCATTTT. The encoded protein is CASSLVGGGQSYSNQPQHF.

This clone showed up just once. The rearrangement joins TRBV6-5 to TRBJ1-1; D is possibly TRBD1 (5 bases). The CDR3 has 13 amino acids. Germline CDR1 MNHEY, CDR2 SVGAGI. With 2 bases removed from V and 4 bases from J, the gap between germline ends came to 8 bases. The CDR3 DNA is TGTGCCAGCAGTTACAGGGGAGGCACTGAAGCTTTCTTT. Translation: CASSYRGGTEAFF.

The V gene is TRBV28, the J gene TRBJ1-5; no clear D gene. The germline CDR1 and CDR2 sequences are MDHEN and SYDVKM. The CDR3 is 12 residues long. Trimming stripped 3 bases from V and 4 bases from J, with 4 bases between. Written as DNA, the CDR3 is TGTGCCAGCAGTTTGCGGAATCAGCCCCAGCATTTT. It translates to CASSLRNQPQHF.

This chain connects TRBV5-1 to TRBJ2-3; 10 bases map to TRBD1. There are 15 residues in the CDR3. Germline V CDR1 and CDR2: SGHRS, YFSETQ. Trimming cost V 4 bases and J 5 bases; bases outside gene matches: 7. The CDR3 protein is CASSAGTGAEDTQYF. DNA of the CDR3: TGCGCCAGCAGCGCGGGGACAGGGGCTGAAGATACGCAGTATTTT.

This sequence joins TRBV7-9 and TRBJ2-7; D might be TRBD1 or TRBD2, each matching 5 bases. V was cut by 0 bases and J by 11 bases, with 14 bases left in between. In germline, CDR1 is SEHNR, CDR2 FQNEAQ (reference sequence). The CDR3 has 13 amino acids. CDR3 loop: CASSLAGDPQEYF. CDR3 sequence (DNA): TGTGCCAGCAGCTTAGCGGGGGACCCCCAGGAGTACTTC.

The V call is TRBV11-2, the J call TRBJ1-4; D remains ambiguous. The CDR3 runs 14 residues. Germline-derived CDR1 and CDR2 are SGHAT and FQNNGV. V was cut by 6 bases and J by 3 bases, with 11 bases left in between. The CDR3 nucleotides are TGTGCCAGCAGATCCTCACCTGCTAATGAAAAACTGTTTTTT. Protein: CASRSSPANEKLFF.

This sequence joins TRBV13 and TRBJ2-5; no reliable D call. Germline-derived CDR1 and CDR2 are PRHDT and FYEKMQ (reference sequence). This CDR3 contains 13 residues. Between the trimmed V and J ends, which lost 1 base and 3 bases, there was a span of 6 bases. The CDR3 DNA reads TGTGCCAGCAGCTTAGACAACGAAGAGACCCAGTACTTC. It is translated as CASSLDNEETQYF.

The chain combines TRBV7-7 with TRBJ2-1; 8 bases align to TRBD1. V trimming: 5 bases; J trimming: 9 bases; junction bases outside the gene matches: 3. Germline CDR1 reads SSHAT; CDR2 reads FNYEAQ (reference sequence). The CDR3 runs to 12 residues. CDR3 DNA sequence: TGTGCCAGCAGCCCCGGACAGGGTGAGCAGTTCTTC. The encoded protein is CASSPGQGEQFF.